This T cell receptor (beta chain) is from a study of glioma-infiltrating T cells. Study-level results: Above-expected tissue-blood divergence occurred in all gliomas, most in low-grade ones.

Using RNA template, CDR3s of TCR alpha and beta were amplified with iRepertoire arm-PCR. TCRdb itself ran the multiplex PCR reads through MiXCR, one entry per CDR3 protein. The sample has about 180,000 distinct CDR3 sequences, over 40% seen once. Comments on this clonotype: Its target is unknown.

Germline CDR1 is SQVTM and CDR2 is ANQGSEA. This CDR3 has 14 residues. After removal of 6 bases from V and 4 bases from J, the junction contained 10 bases not matched to a gene. The sample taken for sequencing was glioma tissue, nonneoplastic brain tissue, or PBMCs (not recorded which). The chain links TRBV29-1 to TRBJ2-3; 7 bases fit TRBD1. This clonotype was obtained from a human donor with low-grade glioma or glioblastoma, undergoing nonglioma brain surgery, or in good health (not recorded which). CDR3 protein: CSVPQGFVADTQYF. As DNA, the CDR3 is TGCAGCGTACCACAGGGGTTTGTGGCAGATACGCAGTATTTT.